One sample yielded the 6 T cell receptor beta chains listed below, sequenced in a study of blood T cell repertoires in COVID-19. Generated by immunoSEQ multiplex PCR, the TCRdb table keeps only in-frame clones and is missing some. This sample has 20,000 to 25,000 clones, with roughly 84% found just once. The sequenced sample consisted of peripheral blood. Receptors were obtained from a man between 35 and 55 years old with acute or convalescent COVID-19.

The rearrangement links TRBV3-1 (or the pseudogene TRBV3-2) to TRBJ1-1, with a tentative D call TRBD1 (5 bases). CDR3 length: 11 amino acids. Germline loops: CDR1 LGHDT, CDR2 YNNKEL (reference sequence). With 3 bases removed from V and 7 bases from J, the gap between germline ends came to 6 bases. For the CDR3, the DNA is TGTGCCAGCAGCCAGGGGGGTGAAGCTTTCTTT. Amino acid sequence: CASSQGGEAFF.

The V gene is TRBV11-2, the J gene TRBJ2-3; TRBD1 agrees at 7 bases. After removal of 3 bases from V and 4 bases from J, the junction contained 7 bases not matched to a gene. This CDR3 comprises 15 residues. From germline, CDR1 is SGHAT and CDR2 FQNNGV. Written as DNA, the CDR3 is TGTGCCAGCAGCTTGGGGCAGGGGGATTCAGATACGCAGTATTTT. Its translation: CASSLGQGDSDTQYF.

J is TRBJ1-2 and V is TRBV29-1; D may be TRBD1 (5 bases). The germline gives CDR1 SQVTM, CDR2 ANQGSEA. The CDR3 has 12 amino acids. V lost 3 bases and J 4 bases, leaving 9 bases between the germline ends. The CDR3 region is CSVDQGGYGYTF. The CDR3 DNA is TGCAGCGTTGACCAGGGCGGCTATGGCTACACCTTC.

This chain links TRBV19 with TRBJ1-6; D remains ambiguous. Between the trimmed V and J ends, which lost 5 bases and 3 bases, there was a span of 5 bases. Germline V gene sequence: CDR1 LNHDA, CDR2 SQIVND (reference sequence). This CDR3 spans 13 amino acids. CDR3 in DNA: TGTGCCAGTAGTTCCGGCTATAATTCACCCCTCCACTTT. Its translation: CASSSGYNSPLHF.

The chain combines TRBV10-3 with TRBJ1-1; TRBD1 matches 7 bases. The trim removed 11 bases at V and 1 base at J, leaving 7 bases unmatched. Germline CDR1 ENHRY, CDR2 SYGVKD. The CDR3 loop spans 13 amino acids. The CDR3 DNA follows: TGTGCCGCGGCCAGACAGGGGAACACTGAAGCTTTCTTT. Protein sequence: CAAARQGNTEAFF.

The chain recombines TRBV7-9 with TRBJ1-5; TRBD1 agrees at 7 bases. V shed 2 bases and J 7 bases; nucleotides not matched to a gene: 8. The CDR3 consists of 15 residues. Germline assignment: CDR1 SEHNR and CDR2 FQNEAQ (reference sequence). The CDR3 is CASSLYAGGEQPQHF. The DNA of the CDR3 is TGTGCCAGCAGCTTATACGCAGGGGGAGAACAGCCCCAGCATTTT. The full variable domain, its missing parts supplied by reference TRBV7-9 and TRBJ1-5, is DTGVSQNPRHKITKRGQNVTFRCDPISEHNRLYWYRQTLGQGPEFLTYFQNEAQLEKSRLLSDRFSAERPKGSFSTLEIQRTEQGDSAMYLCASSLYAGGEQPQHFGDGTRLSIL.